The T cell receptor beta chain described here comes from a study of PD-L1 blockade in urothelial cancer (TCRdb year 2017). Regarding the complete study: Therapy was started at some point between 2014 and 2016 for all patients, and atezolizumab 1,200 mg was administered intravenously every 3 weeks. Durable clinical benefit was defined as progression-free survival longer than 6 months, and TCR features were also tested against progression-free and overall survival. An ECOG performance status of 0 or 1 was recorded for the patients, and 0 to 3 prior chemotherapy regimens had been received by the patients. Approximately 30 patients had pretreatment blood TCR-seq, roughly 24 had at least one posttreatment blood collection, and roughly 24 had tumor TCR-seq. Blood samples gave median yields of approximately 130,000 T cells and 80,000 to 90,000 unique TCRs, along with a median clonality of roughly 0.08. Fewer than ten patients reached durable clinical benefit, while some 19 patients did not. In the same patients who had TCR sequencing, pretreatment tumors also underwent whole exome sequencing and RNA sequencing. An exploratory multi-omic analysis was conducted of the somatic, immune and clinical correlates of response to PD-L1 blockade with atezolizumab in urothelial cancer. Blood samples were analyzed at 3 weeks after treatment start (second dose) and at 6 weeks after treatment start. Pretreatment tumor samples, along with matched peripheral blood collected serially before and after atezolizumab treatment, underwent TCR sequencing. About 85% of the roughly 29 patients were identified as males with urothelial cancer of bladder origin, and a prior smoking history was reported by 18 of 29 patients.

V loses 0 bases of germline sequence and J loses 2 bases, and the interval between the two ends is 7 bases. Counted from cysteine to phenylalanine, this CDR3 has 15 amino acids. This entry keeps only the CDR3 DNA: 45 bases, framed from base 1. Via the germline V gene, CDR1 is MNHEY and CDR2 SVGAGI. The cohort comprised around 31 patients with locally advanced or metastatic urothelial carcinoma treated at Memorial Sloan Kettering on a trial protocol. Peripheral blood mononuclear cells were collected pretreatment and during treatment, with between 1 and 8 total time points obtained per patient. The Qiagen DNeasy Blood extraction kit was used to purify genomic DNA from total PBMCs and tumor samples. PBMCs were collected pretreatment and during treatment, and were isolated and stored as previously described. Findings and caveats that apply to the study as a whole: A pretreatment peripheral blood TCR clonality below the median was linked to improved progression-free and overall survival. Patients with durable benefit showed greater expansion of tumor-associated TCR clones in peripheral blood 3 weeks after starting treatment (n of about 20, p = 0.022). Because of the small sample size (n ≈ 29) and the many exploratory analyses performed, the results are intended to be regarded as hypothesis-generating.

To estimate absolute template abundance from read counts, synthetic TCR analog templates were spiked into each PCR. The immunoSEQ assay used bias-controlled V and J gene primers to amplify TCRbeta CDR3 regions from genomic DNA. Sequencing of rearranged TCRbeta segments was performed at approximately 20X coverage. The study's own analysis went as follows. Sequencing errors were corrected by clustering and CDR3s were annotated against IMGT to assign V, D and J genes. Only productive TCRbeta rearrangements were used in downstream analyses, excluding out-of-frame or stop-codon sequences. Clonality was computed as one minus Shannon entropy normalized by the log of the number of unique productive sequences. Clones differing between time points or between blood and tumor were identified using Fisher's exact test with Benjamini-Hochberg correction, with an adjusted p below 0.01 applied as the threshold. TCRdb took over this immuneACCESS table, retaining in-frame rearrangements with V and J assigned. Such tables are incomplete; in checked studies, under half of the missing clones stem from an unresolved V gene, and the remainder is unexplained. The DNA gave D and trimming, while V, J and clone size come from that table. A total of tens of thousands of clones appear in this sample, more than 75% of them only once. The ten largest clones take up approximately 1.8% of the sample.

This clone has only a few counts. There is no known antigen for this receptor. It has no much larger one-base neighbor in the sample; base qualities were not kept. This TCR was recovered from a man aged 45-65 years with urothelial cancer. Sequences were derived from PBMCs, sampled around atezolizumab (anti-PD-L1) treatment. The rearrangement joined TRBV6-5 to TRBJ1-4, with TRBD1 as a weak D call on 5 bases. The DNA sequence follows: TGTGCCAGCAGTTACTCGCGGGGCACTAATGAAAAACTGTTTTTT. This encodes CASSYSRGTNEKLFF.